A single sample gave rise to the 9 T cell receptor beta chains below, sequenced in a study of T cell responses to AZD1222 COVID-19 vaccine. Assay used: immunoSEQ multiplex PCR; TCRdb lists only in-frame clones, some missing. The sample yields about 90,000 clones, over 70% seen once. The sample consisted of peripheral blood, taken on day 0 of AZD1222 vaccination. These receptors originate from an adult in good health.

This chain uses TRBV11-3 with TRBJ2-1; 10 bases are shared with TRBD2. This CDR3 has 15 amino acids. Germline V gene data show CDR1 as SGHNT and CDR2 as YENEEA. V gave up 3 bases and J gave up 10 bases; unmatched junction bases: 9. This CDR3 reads CASSLEGVAGGEQFF. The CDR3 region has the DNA TGTGCCAGCAGCTTGGAGGGGGTAGCGGGAGGCGAGCAGTTCTTC.

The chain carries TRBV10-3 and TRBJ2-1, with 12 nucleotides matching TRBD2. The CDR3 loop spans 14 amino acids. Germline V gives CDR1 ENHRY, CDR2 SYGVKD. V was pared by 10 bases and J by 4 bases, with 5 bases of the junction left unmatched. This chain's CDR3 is CATLAGGPYNEQFF. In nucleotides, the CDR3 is TGTGCCACCCTAGCGGGAGGGCCTTACAATGAGCAGTTCTTC.

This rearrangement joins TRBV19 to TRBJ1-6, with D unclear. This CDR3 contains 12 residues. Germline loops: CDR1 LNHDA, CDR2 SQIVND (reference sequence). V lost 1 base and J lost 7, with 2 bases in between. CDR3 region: CASSIANSPLHF. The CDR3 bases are TGTGCCAGTAGTATAGCAAATTCACCCCTCCACTTT. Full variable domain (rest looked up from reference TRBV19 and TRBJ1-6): DGGITQSPKYLFRKEGQNVTLSCEQNLNHDAMYWYRQDPGQGLRLIYYSQIVNDFQKGDIAEGYSVSREKKESFPLTVTSAQKNPTAFYLCASSIANSPLHFGNGTRLTVT.

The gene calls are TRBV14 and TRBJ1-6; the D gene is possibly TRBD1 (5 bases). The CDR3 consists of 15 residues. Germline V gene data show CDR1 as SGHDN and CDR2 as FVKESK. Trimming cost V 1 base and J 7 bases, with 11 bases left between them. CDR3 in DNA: TGTGCCAGCAGCCAAGCACGGGGCCGCAATTCACCCCTCCACTTT. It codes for CASSQARGRNSPLHF.

CDR3 nucleotide sequence: TGTGCCATCAGCGACAGGGGCTACGAGCAGTACTTC. Translated: CAISDRGYEQYF. This rearrangement joins TRBV10-3 to TRBJ2-7; 8 nucleotides align to TRBD1. V lost 6 bases to trimming and J lost 3 bases; unmatched junction nucleotides: 1. There are 12 residues in the CDR3. CDR1 and CDR2 from the germline V gene are ENHRY and SYGVKD.

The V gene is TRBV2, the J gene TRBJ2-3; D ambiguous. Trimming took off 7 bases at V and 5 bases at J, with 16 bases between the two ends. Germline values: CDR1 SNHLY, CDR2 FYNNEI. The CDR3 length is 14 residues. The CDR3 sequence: CASTRPAIGDTQYF. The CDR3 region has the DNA TGTGCCAGCACAAGGCCAGCTATCGGAGATACGCAGTATTTT.

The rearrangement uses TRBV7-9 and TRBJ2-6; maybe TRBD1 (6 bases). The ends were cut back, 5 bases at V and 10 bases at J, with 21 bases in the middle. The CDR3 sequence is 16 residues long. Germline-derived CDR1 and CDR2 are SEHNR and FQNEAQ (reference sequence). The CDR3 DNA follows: TGTGCCAGCAGCCGAAACCGGGACACAGGTTCTAACGTCCTGACTTTC. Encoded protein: CASSRNRDTGSNVLTF.

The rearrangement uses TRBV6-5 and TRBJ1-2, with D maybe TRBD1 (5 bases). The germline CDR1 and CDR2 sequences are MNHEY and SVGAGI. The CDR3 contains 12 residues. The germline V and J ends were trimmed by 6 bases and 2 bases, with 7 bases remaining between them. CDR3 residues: CASRAGNYGYTF. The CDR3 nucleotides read TGTGCCAGCAGAGCAGGGAACTATGGCTACACCTTC.

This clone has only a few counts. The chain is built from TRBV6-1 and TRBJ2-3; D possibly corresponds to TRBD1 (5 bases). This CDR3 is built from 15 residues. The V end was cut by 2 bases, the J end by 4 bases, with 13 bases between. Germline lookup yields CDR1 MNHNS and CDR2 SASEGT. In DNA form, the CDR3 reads TGTGCCAGCAGTGAATTTAGCAGGGAATCAGATACGCAGTATTTT. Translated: CASSEFSRESDTQYF.